This T cell receptor beta chain was identified during a study of OX40 agonist ivuxolimab in advanced cancers. On this clone itself: As yet, its antigen is unknown.

Assay: immunoSEQ multiplex PCR; the TCRdb copy retains only in-frame clones and omits some. The sample holds approximately 77,000 clones, about 87% seen once. Blood got drawn at baseline, again on cycle 4 day 1, and then on cycle 7 day 1. Study-wide findings and caveats: Clonal expansion in partial responders at 0.1-3.0 mg/kg ranked among the lowest.

This CDR3 has 12 amino acids. The ends were cut back, 6 bases at V and 6 bases at J, with 9 bases in the middle. Germline V CDR1 and CDR2: SGHVS, FNYEAQ. The TCR comes from an adult with an advanced solid tumor such as melanoma, head and neck, liver or kidney cancer. This rearrangement joins TRBV7-6 to TRBJ2-1; D is undetermined. The sample in question was CD4+ or CD8+ T cells sorted from blood, obtained in a trial of the OX40 agonist ivuxolimab. The CDR3 nucleotides read TGTGCCAGCAGTACCGAGGTCAATGAGCAGTTCTTC. Its translation: CASSTEVNEQFF.